These 18 T cell receptor beta chains came from one sample sequenced in a study of CD8 T cells in ankylosing spondylitis. Whole-study findings and limits: It appeared that ankylosing spondylitis blood was characterized by a TCR beta motif of seven or eight highly homologous variants.

TCRdb itself ran the 5' RACE reads through MiXCR, one entry per CDR3 protein. The sample includes some 700,000 distinct CDR3 sequences, around 17% of them seen just once. These receptors' targets are unknown. The sample taken for sequencing was blood, either unsorted or a sorted T cell fraction (not recorded which). The receptors originated from a male donor with ankylosing spondylitis.

V usage is TRBV2 and J usage is TRBJ2-2; 7 bases match TRBD2. V lost 6 bases, J lost 6 bases, and 4 bases stayed unmatched. Germline CDR1 is SNHLY and CDR2 is FYNNEI. The CDR3 consists of 13 residues. The CDR3 loop is CASRAGRAGELFF. As DNA, the CDR3 is TGTGCCAGCAGAGCAGGGAGGGCCGGGGAGCTGTTTTTT. Supplemented by reference TRBV2 and TRBJ2-2, the full variable domain reads EPEVTQTPSHQVTQMGQEVILRCVPISNHLYFYWYRQILGQKVEFLVSFYNNEISEKSEIFDDQFSVERPDGSNFTLKIRSTKLEDSAMYFCASRAGRAGELFFGEGSRLTVL.

This chain connects TRBV7-9 to TRBJ2-1, with D perhaps TRBD2 (6 bases). There are 17 residues in the CDR3. CDR1 SEHNR and CDR2 FQNEAQ come from the germline V gene (reference sequence). V was cut by 4 bases and J by 0 bases, with 16 bases left in between. The CDR3 loop is CASSSSTGLSSYNEQFF. The CDR3 nucleotides are TGTGCCAGCAGCTCCTCGACGGGACTTAGCTCCTACAATGAGCAGTTCTTC.

This clonotype was seen more than once but under ten times. The chain employs TRBV7-2 and TRBJ2-1; D not resolved. The CDR3 totals 11 residues. CDR1 and CDR2 from the germline V gene are SGHTA and FQGNSA. V lost 5 bases and J lost 11, with 10 bases in between. The CDR3 loop is CASSAMRQQFF. DNA of the CDR3: TGTGCCAGCAGCGCCATGAGACAGCAGTTCTTC.

This clonotype has just a few counts. The chain has TRBV20-1 and TRBJ2-7; 12 bases match TRBD2. Germline assignment: CDR1 DFQATT and CDR2 SNEGSKA (reference sequence). V shed 3 bases, J shed 7 bases, and the junction held 4 bases outside the gene matches. The CDR3 has 13 amino acids. The CDR3 DNA reads TGCAGTGCTAGTACCGGGACTAGCGGGGAGCAGTACTTC. The encoded protein is CSASTGTSGEQYF.

The table lists this clonotype with a few counts. The chain couples TRBV5-6 to TRBJ2-7, with D perhaps TRBD1 (6 bases). Germline CDR1 and CDR2: SGHDT and YYEEEE. V was shortened by 3 bases and J by 2 bases, with 15 bases between the two germline ends. The CDR3 is made up of 15 amino acids. DNA of the CDR3: TGTGCCAGCAGCTCTATCCGGGACACCCCCTACGAGCAGTACTTC. Translated, it gives CASSSIRDTPYEQYF.

This clonotype was detected only a few times. This rearrangement joins TRBV6-1 to TRBJ1-5; D is ambiguous. CDR3 size: 15 residues. The germline CDR1 and CDR2 sequences are MNHNS and SASEGT. V lost 6 bases to trimming and J lost 3 bases, with 15 bases between them. The CDR3 DNA follows: TGTGCCAGCAGGAGAGTCCGGAGTGACAATCAGCCCCAGCATTTT. It codes for CASRRVRSDNQPQHF.

This clonotype was picked up many times. This sequence joins TRBV29-1 and TRBJ2-1; TRBD2 agrees at 10 bases. The V gene end was trimmed by 3 bases and the J gene end by 4 bases; junction bases not matched to a gene: 9. Germline V CDR1 and CDR2: SQVTM, ANQGSEA. This CDR3 has 16 residues. CDR3 sequence (DNA): TGCAGCGTTGAGGAGGGACTAGCGCGCCTATACAATGAGCAGTTCTTC. Translated: CSVEEGLARLYNEQFF.

This clonotype was counted ten times or more. As DNA, the CDR3 is TGCGCCAGCAGCCAAGATAGGGCTAGTTTTTCCTACGAGCAGTACTTC. Protein product: CASSQDRASFSYEQYF. The chain combines TRBV4-3 with TRBJ2-7, with D uncertain. The germline CDR1 and CDR2 sequences are LGHNA and YSLEER. V lost 0 bases and J lost 1, with 13 bases in between. CDR3 size: 16 residues.

This chain joins TRBV2 and TRBJ1-2; 9 bases are shared with TRBD1. Germline V gene data show CDR1 as SNHLY and CDR2 as FYNNEI. Trimming removed 5 bases from V and 13 bases from J; junction bases left unmatched: 11. This CDR3 has 13 residues. The CDR3 protein is CASSRVPGQGFTF. The CDR3 DNA sequence: TGTGCCAGCAGTCGCGTCCCGGGACAGGGATTCACCTTC.

Only a few counts were recorded for this clonotype. The chain combines TRBV29-1 with TRBJ1-2; TRBD1 is a possible D gene (5 bases). CDR1 and CDR2 from the germline V gene are SQVTM and ANQGSEA. The ends were cut back, 6 bases at V and 4 bases at J, with 18 bases in the middle. This CDR3 is built from 14 residues. DNA for the CDR3: TGCAGCGTCATGACAGAAACAATACTCTATGGCTACACCTTC. This encodes CSVMTETILYGYTF.

The chain employs TRBV12-3 or TRBV12-4 and TRBJ2-7; perhaps TRBD2 as D (5 bases). This CDR3 comprises 15 residues. Trimming removed 6 bases at V and 0 bases at J, with 15 bases between. CDR3 in amino acids: CASSVRGLSSYEQYF. CDR3 DNA: TGTGCCAGCAGCGTACGGGGTCTAAGCTCCTACGAGCAGTACTTC.

This clonotype has only a few counts. The V and J genes are TRBV7-8 and TRBJ2-5; 9 nucleotides align to TRBD2. Trimming at V came to 1 base and at J to 5 bases, leaving 8 bases not matched to a gene. The CDR3 loop spans 16 amino acids. Germline CDR1 SGHVS, CDR2 FQNEAQ. The DNA of the CDR3 is TGTGCCAGCAGCTTAGTACTACAAACTAGCGGGGAGACCCAGTACTTC. Amino acids: CASSLVLQTSGETQYF.

This clonotype was seen a few times. The genes are TRBV5-1 and TRBJ2-3, with 11 bases lining up with TRBD1. Germline values: CDR1 SGHRS, CDR2 YFSETQ. The ends lost 4 bases at V and 1 base at J; junction bases unmatched: 11. The CDR3 has 18 residues. The CDR3 is CASSQDRGLSFRTDTQYF. Here the CDR3 DNA reads TGCGCCAGCAGCCAGGACAGGGGGCTTTCTTTCCGCACAGATACGCAGTATTTT.

This clonotype was observed a few times. V and J are TRBV24-1 and TRBJ2-2; TRBD1 might be the D (6 bases). V shed 4 bases and J shed 5 bases, with 13 bases lying between them. The germline V gene has CDR1 KGHDR and CDR2 SFDVKD. The CDR3 contains 15 residues. The CDR3 protein is CATSDTRTGTGELFF. CDR3 in DNA: TGTGCCACCAGTGACACCCGAACAGGGACCGGGGAGCTGTTTTTT.

This clonotype occurred a few times. V and J are TRBV12-3 or TRBV12-4 and TRBJ2-1; D is ambiguous. Trimming removed 6 bases from V and 9 bases from J, with 9 bases in between. The CDR3 covers 11 residues. This chain's CDR3 is CASRAWAEQFF. The CDR3 DNA sequence: TGTGCCAGCAGGGCGTGGGCTGAGCAGTTCTTC.

There are a few counts of this clonotype. This chain joins TRBV12-3 or TRBV12-4 and TRBJ2-3; D is uncertain. Deletions cut 7 bases from V and 2 bases from J, with 7 bases between. The CDR3 runs to 12 residues. In DNA, the CDR3 is TGTGCCAGCACTCCAAACACAGATACGCAGTATTTT. Protein: CASTPNTDTQYF.

This chain links TRBV6-5 with TRBJ2-7; weak D call: TRBD1 (6 bases). The V end was cut by 0 bases, the J end by 4 bases, with 22 bases between. Looked up from germline, CDR1 is MNHEY and CDR2 is SVGAGI. The CDR3 extends over 18 amino acids. The DNA for the CDR3 is TGTGCCAGCAGTTACTCGGCGCCTAGCTTGAGGGGGAGTTACGAGCAGTACTTC. Translated: CASSYSAPSLRGSYEQYF.

The genes are TRBV3-1 and TRBJ2-7; D gene ambiguous. The V gene's germline CDR1 is LGHDT and CDR2 YNNKEL (reference sequence). The CDR3 length is 13 residues. V lost 4 bases, J lost 5 bases, and 12 bases lay in between. CDR3 in DNA: TGTGCCAGCAGCCCCCACGCCGGACACGAGCAGTACTTC. It specifies CASSPHAGHEQYF.